The 3 T cell receptor beta chains below were found in one sample sequenced in a study of blood T cell repertoires in COVID-19. Sequencing used immunoSEQ multiplex PCR; TCRdb keeps in-frame clones, though not all of them. The table includes tens of thousands of clones, less than 85% detected once. The sample consisted of peripheral blood. The receptor source for this set is an elderly woman with acute or convalescent COVID-19.

J is TRBJ2-7 and V is TRBV7-6; D may be TRBD1 (6 bases). The CDR3 contains 15 residues. V lost 1 base and J 6 bases, leaving 16 bases between the germline ends. CDR1 is SGHVS and CDR2 is FNYEAQ in the germline V gene. The CDR3 loop is CASSLDSRGSGEQYF. The CDR3 bases are TGTGCCAGCAGCTTAGACTCCAGGGGCTCAGGCGAGCAGTACTTC.

V and J are TRBV30 and TRBJ1-2, with TRBD1 identical over 8 bases. This CDR3 contains 14 residues. Germline CDR1 and CDR2: GTSNPN and SVGIG (reference sequence). Trimming removed 5 bases from V and 0 bases from J; junction bases left unmatched: 5. The chain's CDR3 is CAWAGGRPNYGYTF. The DNA of the CDR3 is TGTGCCTGGGCAGGGGGCAGGCCTAACTATGGCTACACCTTC.

This rearrangement joins TRBV19 to TRBJ2-1; maybe TRBD1 (6 bases). Per germline, CDR1 LNHDA and CDR2 SQIVND (reference sequence). V lost 3 bases to trimming and J lost 2 bases, with 11 bases between them. The CDR3 contains 15 residues. Here the CDR3 reads CASSIRGRAYNEQFF. The CDR3 DNA reads as TGTGCCAGTAGTATCAGGGGCAGGGCCTACAATGAGCAGTTCTTC. Supplemented by reference TRBV19 and TRBJ2-1, the full variable domain reads DGGITQSPKYLFRKEGQNVTLSCEQNLNHDAMYWYRQDPGQGLRLIYYSQIVNDFQKGDIAEGYSVSREKKESFPLTVTSAQKNPTAFYLCASSIRGRAYNEQFFGPGTRLTVL.